The sequence of this TCR beta chain was determined in a study of shared T cell receptors in the human thymus. Assay: immunoSEQ multiplex PCR; the TCRdb copy retains only in-frame clones and omits some. The sample includes 630,000 or so clones, more than 70% of them seen just once. The CDR3 extends over 12 amino acids. Germline trimming cut 5 bases from V and 9 bases from J; bases unmatched to any gene: 7. Germline V gene lookup returns CDR1 SGHAT and CDR2 FQNNGV. This same sample was also taken into another study, of human thymus T cells. From that paper: Infants served as donors; they were healthy and Finnish and were having corrective surgery for congenital heart defects. Thymus specimens were resections from corrective heart surgery.

The receptor's source is a boy in the first two years of life with a congenital heart defect. The V call is TRBV11-2, the J call TRBJ2-7; 7 bases map to TRBD1. Source material: thymocytes. CDR3 DNA sequence: TGTGCCAGCAGCAGACGACAGGGAAGGCAGTACTTC. Its translation: CASSRRQGRQYF.